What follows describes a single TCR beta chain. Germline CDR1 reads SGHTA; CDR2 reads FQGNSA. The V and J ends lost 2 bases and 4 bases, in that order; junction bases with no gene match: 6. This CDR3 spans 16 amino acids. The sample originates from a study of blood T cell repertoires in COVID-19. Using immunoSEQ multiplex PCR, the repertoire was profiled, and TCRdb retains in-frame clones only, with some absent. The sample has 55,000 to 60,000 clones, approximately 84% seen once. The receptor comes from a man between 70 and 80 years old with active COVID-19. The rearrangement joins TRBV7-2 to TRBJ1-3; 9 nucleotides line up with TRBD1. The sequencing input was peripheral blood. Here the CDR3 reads CASSLSGGTGGNTIYF. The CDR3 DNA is TGTGCCAGCAGCTTATCCGGGGGGACAGGGGGAAACACCATATATTTT.